These T cell receptor beta chains were read from a single sample in a study of blood T cell repertoires in COVID-19. Repertoires were generated with immunoSEQ multiplex PCR, while TCRdb's copy carries only in-frame clones and drops some. This sample has approximately 100,000 clones, with roughly 84% found just once. Sequences were obtained from peripheral blood. Receptors originate from a woman of 80 years or more with active or convalescent COVID-19. Both conserved end residues are part of each CDR3. A D gene is named only where the DNA matches it firmly. A row's size may be missing; if present it is once, few, many or a size class.

TRBV7-3	TRBD2	TRBJ2-2	.	CASSLAGGGELFF	TGTGCCAGCAGCTTAGCGGGAGGCGGGGAGCTGTTTTTT
TRBV3-1/TRBV3-2	.	TRBJ2-7	few	CATGAHQTGEQYF	TGTGCCACCGGCGCCCACCAAACGGGTGAGCAGTACTTC
TRBV28	TRBD2	TRBJ2-1	.	CASSLGLAGGNEQFF	TGTGCCAGCAGTTTAGGGCTAGCGGGAGGCAATGAGCAGTTCTTC
TRBV6-5	.	TRBJ2-2	few	CASSYTTAGELFF	TGTGCCAGCAGTTACACAACCGCCGGGGAGCTGTTTTTT
TRBV4-1	TRBD1	TRBJ1-2	once	CASSGTGAINYGYTF	TGCGCCAGCTCCGGGACAGGGGCCATTAACTATGGCTACACCTTC
TRBV12-3/TRBV12-4	.	TRBJ2-1	.	CASSLAPLAEQFF	TGTGCCAGCAGTTTAGCGCCTCTAGCTGAGCAGTTCTTC
TRBV5-1	TRBD2	TRBJ2-1	.	CASSFRTSGLYNEQFF	TGCGCCAGCAGCTTCCGGACTAGCGGGCTCTACAATGAGCAGTTCTTC
TRBV18	TRBD2	TRBJ2-7	.	CASSPRSGRAGDEQYF	TGTGCCAGCTCACCAAGAAGCGGGAGGGCCGGAGACGAGCAGTACTTC
TRBV19	.	TRBJ2-7	.	CASSIDGQGGGYEQYF	TGTGCCAGTAGTATAGATGGACAGGGCGGGGGCTACGAGCAGTACTTC
TRBV7-8	TRBD1	TRBJ1-4	once	CASSPPGQGAEKLFF	TGTGCCAGCAGCCCTCCGGGACAGGGGGCTGAAAAACTGTTTTTT
TRBV6-5	TRBD1	TRBJ2-3	.	CASSYMGQGDTQYF	TGTGCCAGCAGTTATATGGGACAGGGGGATACGCAGTATTTT
TRBV7-8	.	TRBJ2-6	.	CASSLPGSGANVLTF	TGTGCCAGCAGCTTGCCAGGGTCCGGGGCCAACGTCCTGACTTTC
TRBV4-1	TRBD2	TRBJ2-1	.	CASSQGPSGSFNEQFF	TGCGCCAGCAGCCAAGGCCCCAGCGGGAGTTTTAATGAGCAGTTCTTC
TRBV5-1	TRBD1	TRBJ2-5	.	CASSGQGLQETQYF	TGCGCCAGCAGCGGACAGGGGCTCCAAGAGACCCAGTACTTC
TRBV7-9	.	TRBJ1-2	.	CASSLMTDSYGYTF	TGTGCCAGCAGCTTAATGACAGACAGCTATGGCTACACCTTC
TRBV9	.	TRBJ1-1	once	CASSVAEGVNTEAFF	TGTGCCAGCAGCGTAGCTGAGGGGGTGAACACTGAAGCTTTCTTT
TRBV2	.	TRBJ2-5	.	CASRLEQETQYF	TGTGCCAGCAGGTTAGAGCAAGAGACCCAGTACTTC
TRBV19	TRBD1	TRBJ2-2	.	CASRRDRVGTGELFF	TGTGCCAGTAGGAGGGACAGGGTGGGCACCGGGGAGCTGTTTTTT
TRBV7-7	.	TRBJ2-2	.	CASSLFAGSNTGELFF	TGTGCTAGCAGCTTATTTGCGGGATCGAACACCGGGGAGCTGTTTTTT
TRBV4-2	TRBD1	TRBJ1-5	.	CASSHTGQGYGNQPQHF	TGTGCCAGCAGCCACACTGGACAGGGGTACGGCAATCAGCCCCAGCATTTT
TRBV5-4	.	TRBJ1-2	.	CASSNDRLYEGYTF	TGTGCCAGCAGCAACGACAGACTTTATGAGGGCTACACCTTC
TRBV27	TRBD1	TRBJ1-1	.	CASSFTKGTGYGVAEAFF	TGTGCCAGCAGTTTCACAAAGGGGACAGGGTATGGGGTCGCTGAAGCTTTCTTT
TRBV5-1	TRBD1	TRBJ1-4	.	CASSLGRTGVEEKLFF	TGCGCCAGCAGCTTGGGGCGGACAGGGGTCGAGGAAAAACTGTTTTTT
TRBV7-9	.	TRBJ1-2	.	CASSFIRGIDGYTF	TGTGCCAGCAGCTTTATTCGAGGGATCGACGGCTACACCTTC
TRBV28	.	TRBJ2-5	once	CASSPFEETQYF	TGTGCCAGCAGCCCATTTGAGGAGACCCAGTACTTC
TRBV5-1	.	TRBJ2-1	.	CASSLEGSGSFF	TGCGCCAGCAGCTTGGAGGGCTCAGGGTCCTTCTTC